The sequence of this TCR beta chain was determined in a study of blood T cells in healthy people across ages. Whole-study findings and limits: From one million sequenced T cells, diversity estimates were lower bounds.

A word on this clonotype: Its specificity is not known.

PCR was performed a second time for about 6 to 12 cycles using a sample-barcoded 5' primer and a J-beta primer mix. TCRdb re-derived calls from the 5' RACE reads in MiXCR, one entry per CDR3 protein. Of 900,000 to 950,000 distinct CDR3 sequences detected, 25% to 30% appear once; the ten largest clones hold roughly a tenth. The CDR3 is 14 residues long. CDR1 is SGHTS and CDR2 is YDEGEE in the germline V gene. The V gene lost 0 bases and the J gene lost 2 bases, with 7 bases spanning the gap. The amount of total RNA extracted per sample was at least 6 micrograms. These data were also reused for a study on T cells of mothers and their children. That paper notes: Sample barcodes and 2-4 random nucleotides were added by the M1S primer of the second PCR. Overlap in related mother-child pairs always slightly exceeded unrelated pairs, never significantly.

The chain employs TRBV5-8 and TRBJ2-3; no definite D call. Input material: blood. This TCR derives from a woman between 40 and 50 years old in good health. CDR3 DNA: TGTGCCAGCAGCTTGGTAGATATCACAGATACGCAGTATTTT. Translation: CASSLVDITDTQYF.